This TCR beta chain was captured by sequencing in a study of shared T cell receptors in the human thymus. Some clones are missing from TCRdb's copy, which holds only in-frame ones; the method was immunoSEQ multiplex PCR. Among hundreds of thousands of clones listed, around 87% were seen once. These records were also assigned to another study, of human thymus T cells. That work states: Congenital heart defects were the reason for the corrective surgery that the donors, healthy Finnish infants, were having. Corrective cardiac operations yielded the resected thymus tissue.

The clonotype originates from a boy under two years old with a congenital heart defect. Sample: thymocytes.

CDR3 bases: TGTGCCAGCAGGAATGGGACAGGGGAGGATCAGCCCCAGCATTTT. Protein product: CASRNGTGEDQPQHF. This chain connects TRBV6-5 to TRBJ1-5, with 10 bases matching TRBD1. CDR1 and CDR2 (germline): MNHEY, SVGAGI. This CDR3 spans 15 amino acids. Germline trimming cut 6 bases from V and 5 bases from J; bases unmatched to any gene: 7.